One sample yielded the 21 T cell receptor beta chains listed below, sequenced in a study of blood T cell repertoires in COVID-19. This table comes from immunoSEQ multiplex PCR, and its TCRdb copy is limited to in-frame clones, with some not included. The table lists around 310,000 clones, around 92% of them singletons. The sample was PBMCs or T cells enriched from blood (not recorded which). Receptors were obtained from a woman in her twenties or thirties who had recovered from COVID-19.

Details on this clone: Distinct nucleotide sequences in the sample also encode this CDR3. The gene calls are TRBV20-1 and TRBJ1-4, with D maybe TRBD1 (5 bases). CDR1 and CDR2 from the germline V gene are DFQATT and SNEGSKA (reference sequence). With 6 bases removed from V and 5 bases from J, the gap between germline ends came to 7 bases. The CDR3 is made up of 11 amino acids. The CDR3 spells CSAGGNEKLFF. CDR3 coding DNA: TGCAGTGCCGGGGGGAATGAAAAACTGTTTTTT.

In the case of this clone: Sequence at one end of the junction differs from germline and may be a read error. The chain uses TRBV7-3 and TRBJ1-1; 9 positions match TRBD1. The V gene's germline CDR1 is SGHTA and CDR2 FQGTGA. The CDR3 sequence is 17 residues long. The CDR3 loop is CASSLTGTGYLNTEAFF. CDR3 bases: TGTGCCAGCAGCCTAACGGGGACAGGGTACCTGAACACTGAAGCTTTCTTT.

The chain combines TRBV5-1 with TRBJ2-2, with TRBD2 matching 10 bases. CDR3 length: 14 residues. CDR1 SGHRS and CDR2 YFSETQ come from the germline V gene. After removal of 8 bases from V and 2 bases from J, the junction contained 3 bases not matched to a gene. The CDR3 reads CASQLAGNTGELFF. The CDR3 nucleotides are TGCGCCAGTCAACTAGCGGGAAACACCGGGGAGCTGTTTTTT.

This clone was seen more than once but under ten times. Here the CDR3 DNA reads TGCGCCAGCAGCTTAGGCTGGGGCGCATACGAGCAGTACTTC. Protein sequence: CASSLGWGAYEQYF. The rearrangement uses TRBV5-1 and TRBJ2-7; D perhaps matches TRBD1 (5 bases). Germline CDR1 SGHRS, CDR2 YFSETQ. Trimming removed 2 bases from V and 4 bases from J, with 13 bases in between. This CDR3 is 14 amino acids long.

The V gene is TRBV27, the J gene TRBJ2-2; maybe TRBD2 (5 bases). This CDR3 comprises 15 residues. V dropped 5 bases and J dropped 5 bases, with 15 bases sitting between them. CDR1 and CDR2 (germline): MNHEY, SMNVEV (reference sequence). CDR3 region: CASSQTLQRTGELFF. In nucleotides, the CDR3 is TGTGCCAGCAGTCAAACACTACAGCGGACCGGGGAGCTGTTTTTT.

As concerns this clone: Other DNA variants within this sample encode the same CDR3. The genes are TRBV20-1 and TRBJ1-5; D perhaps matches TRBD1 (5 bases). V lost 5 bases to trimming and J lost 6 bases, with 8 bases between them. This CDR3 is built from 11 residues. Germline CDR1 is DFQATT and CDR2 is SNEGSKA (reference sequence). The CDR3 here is CSAGGGQPQHF. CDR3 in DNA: TGCAGTGCTGGCGGGGGTCAGCCCCAGCATTTT.

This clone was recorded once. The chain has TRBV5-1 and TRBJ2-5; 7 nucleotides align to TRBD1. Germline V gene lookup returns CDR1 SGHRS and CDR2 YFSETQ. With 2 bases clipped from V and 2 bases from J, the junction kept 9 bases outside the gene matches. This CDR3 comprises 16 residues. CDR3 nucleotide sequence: TGCGCCAGCAGCTTAGCGACAGGGTCGGGGCAAGAGACCCAGTACTTC. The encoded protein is CASSLATGSGQETQYF.

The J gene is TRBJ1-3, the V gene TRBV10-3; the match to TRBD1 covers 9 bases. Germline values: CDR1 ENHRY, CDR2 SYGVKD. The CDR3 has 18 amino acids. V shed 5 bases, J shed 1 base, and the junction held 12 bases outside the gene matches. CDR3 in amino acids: CAISPHGDRVFSGNTIYF. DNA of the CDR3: TGTGCCATCAGTCCGCACGGGGACAGGGTTTTTTCTGGAAACACCATATATTTT.

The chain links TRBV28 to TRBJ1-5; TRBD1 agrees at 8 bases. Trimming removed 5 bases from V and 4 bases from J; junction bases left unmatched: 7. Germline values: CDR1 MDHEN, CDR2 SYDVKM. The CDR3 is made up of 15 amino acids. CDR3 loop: CASSENRGGNQPQHF. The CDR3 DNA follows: TGTGCCAGCAGTGAAAACAGGGGGGGGAATCAGCCCCAGCATTTT.

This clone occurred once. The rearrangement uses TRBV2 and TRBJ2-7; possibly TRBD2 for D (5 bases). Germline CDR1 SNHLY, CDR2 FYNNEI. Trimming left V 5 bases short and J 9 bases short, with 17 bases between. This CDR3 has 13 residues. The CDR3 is CASSKDSRTGQYF. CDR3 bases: TGTGCCAGCAGTAAGGACTCCCGGACGGGGCAGTACTTC.

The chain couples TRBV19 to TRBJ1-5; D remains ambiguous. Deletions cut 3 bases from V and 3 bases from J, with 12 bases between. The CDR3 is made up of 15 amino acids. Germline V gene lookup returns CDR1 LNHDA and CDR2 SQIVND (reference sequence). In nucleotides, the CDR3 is TGTGCCAGTAGTATCGGCAGGCGCTACAATCAGCCCCAGCATTTT. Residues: CASSIGRRYNQPQHF.

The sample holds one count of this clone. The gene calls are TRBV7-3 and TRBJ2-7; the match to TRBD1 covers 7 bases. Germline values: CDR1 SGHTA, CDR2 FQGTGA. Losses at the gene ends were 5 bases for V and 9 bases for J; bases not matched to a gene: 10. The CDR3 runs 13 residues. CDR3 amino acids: CASSQTRGSRQYF. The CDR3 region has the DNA TGTGCCAGCAGCCAAACCAGGGGGTCAAGGCAGTACTTC.

CDR3: CASSQALLTLGNTIYF. As DNA, the CDR3 is TGTGCCAGCAGCCAAGCTTTACTAACCCTTGGAAACACCATATATTTT. The chain couples TRBV3-1 (or the pseudogene TRBV3-2) to TRBJ1-3; unclear D gene. This CDR3 contains 16 residues. Germline CDR1 reads LGHDT; CDR2 reads YNNKEL (reference sequence). V was trimmed by 1 base and J by 3 bases, leaving 13 bases between them.

The CDR3 DNA is TGTGCCAGCAGCTTAGATCAAGGGGGTGGGGCCAACGTCCTGACTTTC. This gives the protein CASSLDQGGGANVLTF. J is TRBJ2-6 and V is TRBV11-2; possibly TRBD1 for D (6 bases). Trimming shortened V by 0 bases and J by 3 bases, and 9 bases separated the two germline ends. CDR3 length: 16 residues. CDR1 and CDR2 (germline): SGHAT, FQNNGV.

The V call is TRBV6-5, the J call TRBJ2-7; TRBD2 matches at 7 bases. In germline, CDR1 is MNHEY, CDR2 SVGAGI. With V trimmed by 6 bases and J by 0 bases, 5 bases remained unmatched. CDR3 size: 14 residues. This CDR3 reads CASRQAGRSYEQYF. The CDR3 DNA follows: TGTGCCAGCAGGCAAGCGGGACGCTCCTACGAGCAGTACTTC.

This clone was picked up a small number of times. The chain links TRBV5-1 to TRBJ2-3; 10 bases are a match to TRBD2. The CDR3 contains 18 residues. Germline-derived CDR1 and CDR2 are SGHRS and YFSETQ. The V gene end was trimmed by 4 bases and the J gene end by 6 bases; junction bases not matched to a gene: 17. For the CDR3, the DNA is TGCGCCAGCAGCGCTCTGATTCTCAGCGGGAGGGGAGGGGATACGCAGTATTTT. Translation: CASSALILSGRGGDTQYF.

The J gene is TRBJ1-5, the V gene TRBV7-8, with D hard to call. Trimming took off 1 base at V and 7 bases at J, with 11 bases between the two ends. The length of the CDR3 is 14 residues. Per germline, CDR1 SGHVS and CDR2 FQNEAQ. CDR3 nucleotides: TGTGCCAGCAGCTTAGGACTTATTCGGCAGCCCCAGCATTTT. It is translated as CASSLGLIRQPQHF.

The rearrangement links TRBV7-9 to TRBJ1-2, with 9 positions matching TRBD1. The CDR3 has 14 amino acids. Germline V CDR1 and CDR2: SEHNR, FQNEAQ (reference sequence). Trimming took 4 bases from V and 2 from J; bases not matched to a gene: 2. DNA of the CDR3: TGTGCCAGCAGCTCAGGACAGGGGAACTATGGCTACACCTTC. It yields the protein CASSSGQGNYGYTF.

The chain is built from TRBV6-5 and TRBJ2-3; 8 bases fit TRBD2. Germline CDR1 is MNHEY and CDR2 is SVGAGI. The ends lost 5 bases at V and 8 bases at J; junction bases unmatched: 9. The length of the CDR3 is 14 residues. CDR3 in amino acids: CASSRTSGSGTQYF. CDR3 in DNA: TGTGCCAGCAGTCGAACTAGCGGCTCGGGTACGCAGTATTTT.

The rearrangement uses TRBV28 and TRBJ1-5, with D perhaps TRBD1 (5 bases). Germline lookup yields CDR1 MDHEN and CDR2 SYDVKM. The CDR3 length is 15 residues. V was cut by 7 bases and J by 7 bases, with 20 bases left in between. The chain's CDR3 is CASNLDAGKRQPQHF. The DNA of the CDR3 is TGTGCCAGCAACTTGGATGCAGGGAAGCGCCAGCCCCAGCATTTT. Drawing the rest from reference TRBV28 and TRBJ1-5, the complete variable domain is DVKVTQSSRYLVKRTGEKVFLECVQDMDHENMFWYRQDPGLGLRLIYFSYDVKMKEKGDIPEGYSVSREKKERFSLILESASTNQTSMYLCASNLDAGKRQPQHFGDGTRLSIL.

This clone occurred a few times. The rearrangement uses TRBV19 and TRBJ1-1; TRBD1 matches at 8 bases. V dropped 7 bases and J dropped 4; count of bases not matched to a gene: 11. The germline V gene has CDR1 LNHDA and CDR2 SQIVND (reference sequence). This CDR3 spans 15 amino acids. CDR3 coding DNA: TGTGCCAGTACCCTCCAGGGGGCGAGAGTCACTGAAGCTTTCTTT. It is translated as CASTLQGARVTEAFF.